This TCR beta chain is from a study of OX40 agonist ivuxolimab in advanced cancers. Here immunoSEQ multiplex PCR was the method, and the copy in TCRdb shows in-frame clones only, minus some. The table records 70,000 to 80,000 clones, roughly 81% of them present only once. The TCR originated in an adult with an advanced solid tumor such as melanoma, head and neck, liver or kidney cancer. The material sequenced was CD4+ or CD8+ T cells sorted from blood, taken in a trial of the OX40 agonist ivuxolimab.

The CDR3 spells CASSFQGLGDGYTF. Here the CDR3 DNA reads TGTGCCAGCAGCTTCCAAGGGCTAGGCGATGGCTACACCTTC. This sequence joins TRBV7-9 and TRBJ1-2; D remains ambiguous. V shed 3 bases and J shed 6 bases, with 14 bases lying between them. The CDR3 spans 14 residues. The germline V gene encodes CDR1 SEHNR and CDR2 FQNEAQ (reference sequence).